Sequencing of this TCR beta chain was carried out in a study of blood T cell repertoires in COVID-19. In the study overall: PBMCs, B-cell-depleted T cells, or T cells were the source of the cDNA or gDNA that made up the material.

The CDR3 has 12 residues. The germline CDR1 and CDR2 sequences are SQVTM and ANQGSEA. The ends lost 4 bases at V and 6 bases at J; junction bases unmatched: 6. Per the authors' pipeline: Amplifying reference gene primers gave estimates of nucleated cell counts. Some clones are missing from TCRdb's copy, which holds only in-frame ones; the method was immunoSEQ multiplex PCR. V and J calls and clone size follow that table, whereas D and trimming were derived from the DNA. This sample has 250,000 or so clones, with about nine tenths found just once. The J gene is TRBJ2-7, the V gene TRBV29-1; 7 nucleotides align to TRBD1. Sequencing was carried out using peripheral blood. The source is a woman aged 55-70 years with acute or convalescent COVID-19. The DNA of the CDR3 is TGCAGCGTTGGGGGGACAGCATCCGAGCAGTACTTC. This translates into CSVGGTASEQYF.